This T cell receptor beta chain was captured in a study of cytomegalovirus exposure and HLA in healthy donors (dated by TCRdb to about 2017). For the study in its entirety: An earlier analysis of about 530 of the donors reported around 280 Gb of sequence data and 100 million to 120 million unique TCR beta sequences obtained from approximately 180 million T cells. About 280 gigabases of sequencing data and around 80 million unique TCR sequences made up an early release that covered approximately 700 HLA-typed donors. The genetic ancestry cluster associated with self-reported Caucasian donors included about four fifths of the roughly 390 genotyped donors. The study was designed to test whether signatures of past pathogen exposure could be identified by cataloging public T cell receptors. Using immunosequencing, the study profiled T cell repertoires from approximately 700 subjects and related those repertoires to cytomegalovirus serostatus. A separate validation cohort of roughly 130 different subjects was used in addition to the roughly 700-subject first cohort. High-throughput TCR immunosequencing, statistical association of individual TCRs with disease status, and machine learning were combined to predict cytomegalovirus infection status. To study patterns of TCR occurrence, a later analysis re-analyzed previously published TCR beta repertoires from around 660 donors and added high-resolution HLA genotyping. In the later analysis, no new phenotypic data were used to find candidate immune exposures; instead, reliance was placed on TCR beta sequences and their occurrence across donors. In an earlier analysis of more than 550 of the donors, high-throughput TCR beta sequencing was used to judge whether each TCR beta V gene segment behaved as functional or pseudogenic. Donor age, sex, ethnicity and CMV serostatus were compiled alongside the repertoire data. A later genetic analysis took genome-wide SNP genotypes for about 55% of the 666 donors and used that subset as a discovery cohort. All discovery cohort repertoires had been generated using a single sequencing platform. Class I and class II HLA loci were covered by the typing at four-digit resolution. Typing coverage differed by locus: A, B, C, DRB1 and DQB1 were typed in about 629-640 donors, DQA1 in about 550, DPA1 in 600 to 610, and DPB1 in 400 to 490. Several DR-DQ haplotypes were treated as single units for association and clustering because of strong linkage in the cohort. Across about 380 genotyped donors of the cohort, an average of about 220,000 unique TCR beta nucleotide sequences per donor were sequenced, and around 19% of those sequences were non-productive.

Library preparation was by the immunoSEQ multiplex PCR assay. The multiplex PCR relied on a mix of 60 forward primers for TCR Vbeta segments and 13 reverse primers for TCR Jbeta segments. The CDR3 region of rearranged TCR beta genes was amplified from genomic DNA with a multiplex PCR assay. The amplified TCR beta libraries were sequenced on the Illumina HiSeq System as 87-base-pair reads. Per the original workflow: A later analysis counted tens of millions of unique TCR beta chains across the 700 or so repertoires, and 9.5 million to 11 million of these chains were shared by at least two donors. Raw reads were error-corrected and collapsed into unique sequences by a nearest-neighbor algorithm in which closely related sequences were merged to remove PCR and sequencing errors. Alignment of CDR3 sequences to IMGT reference sequences was used to assign V, D and J gene segments. Each retained sequence needed at least a six-nucleotide match to both a V gene segment and a J gene segment. A rearrangement was called productive if the CDR3 had no stop codons and remained in frame with V and J, and every other rearrangement was called non-productive. Following IMGT convention, CDR3 was defined as the stretch from the second conserved V-encoded cysteine to the conserved J-encoded phenylalanine. Sequences without an unambiguous match to a single V gene segment were excluded from the earlier analysis of 450 to 750 of the donors. An earlier analysis of some 610 of the donors called V segments functional above 56.7% productive rearrangements and segregating when the between-donor standard deviation exceeded 5%. To diagnose cytomegalovirus status from the catalog of TCR beta chain sequences, a statistical classification framework was built. V and J gene assignment, in a later analysis, came from comparing TCR nucleotide sequences with IMGT/GENE-DB human TR gene sequences. The TCRdist pipeline was used in a later analysis to assign CDR3 sequences and most-parsimonious VDJ recombination scenarios. In a later analysis, each TCR beta chain was defined by its CDR3 amino acid sequence together with its V-gene family, and reads lacking a unique V-gene family were excluded. A later analysis removed several hundred highly shared, low-generation-probability nucleotide sequences to deal with suspected cross-contamination and a sequencing artifact. A later analysis calculated a clonal expansion index for each public chain from normalized within-repertoire ranks of inferred template counts. Generation probabilities in a later analysis came from a VDJ recombination model fitted to out-of-frame rearrangements, and those results were checked against IGoR. A later analysis scored TCR-TCR, TCR-HLA and TCR-CMV co-occurrence with hypergeometric tests, applying a repertoire-size bias correction to TCR pairs. A later analysis estimated false discovery rates by permuting HLA or CMV assignments 20 times. In a later analysis, co-occurring TCRs were grouped using DBSCAN, with TCRdist sequence similarity added in when clustering inside HLA-allele-positive subsets. Co-occurrence clustering excluded repertoires with fewer than 30,000 or more than 120,000 public chains, plus five with anomalous nucleotide sharing. The source is immuneACCESS, and TCRdb retained only in-frame sequences with V and J called. Part of the clones is not carried over; for the studies checked, unresolved V genes explain less than half of this, and the remainder is unexplained. V, J and clone size derive from that table, while D and trimming were established from the DNA sequence. Here the sample has around 200,000 clones; roughly 79% occur a single time. The ten largest make up over 0.5% of the sample.

In total, just over 650 healthy bone marrow donors made up the cohort. Cohort members were all nominally healthy when sampled, although unrecorded immune exposures were likely present. The donor was CMV seronegative and belonged to the group of 320 or so seronegative cohort members. Each donor provided a peripheral blood sample, and peripheral blood mononuclear cells were used for TCR beta sequencing. Genomic DNA extraction from the blood cell samples was performed with the Qiagen DNeasy Blood Extraction Kit. Regarding this clone: Its antigen remains unidentified. The input lacks base qualities; no much larger clone sits a single base away.

Paper-wide results and their limitations: The only immune exposure information available for the cohort was CMV serostatus. Because HLA typing was unavailable for some donors at each locus, only the typed subset was used in association tests. In a later analysis, about 17,000 TCR beta sequences were associated with specific HLA alleles at a false discovery rate of 0.05. Compared with the approximately 710-donor mean, donors in an Asian-associated ancestry cluster had fewer N-insertions in productive TCRs, according to a later genetic analysis. In a later analysis, most CMV-associated TCR beta chains were found to appear HLA-restricted, with HLA associations seemingly driven largely by CMV exposure. Broadly in line with IMGT annotations, most TCR beta V segments showed up in productive rearrangements about 87% or about 30% of the time in an earlier analysis of a few hundred of the donors. A later genetic analysis associated a missense DCLRE1C variant with V-gene and J-gene trimming of TCR beta chains, and an independent cohort replicated the association. In vitro tests confirmed that three of the cytomegalovirus-associated TCR beta chains recognize cytomegalovirus antigens. Correlated functional status among segregating V segments might be attributable to linkage disequilibrium, but an unknown experimental factor could not be ruled out. The earlier analysis of around 600 of the donors excluded 15 to 20 rarely observed V segments, including chromosome 9 orphons, because counts were too low. The 87-base-pair reads could not distinguish some IMGT-functional V segments, including TRBV6-2 and TRBV6-3, so those segments were excluded. The study listed 150 to 200 TCR beta chains as associated with cytomegalovirus. In both the original and validation cohorts, the classifier was reported to diagnose cytomegalovirus status with high specificity and sensitivity. Strong co-occurrence of HLA alleles, especially DR and DQ, made assigning TCR associations to individual alleles difficult. A later analysis found that TCR association rates varied across HLA loci, with DRB1 alleles showing the most associated TCRs and HLA-C alleles the fewest. The sequencing pipeline was judged likely to have produced a cluster of highly shared sequence variants as a technical artifact. Several of the top co-occurrence clusters appeared to be linked to parvovirus B19, influenza, CMV and Epstein-Barr virus, according to a later analysis. A further reported finding was that TCR beta sequences accurately predicted the HLA-A and HLA-B alleles for most subjects in the first cohort. In this cohort, only TCR beta chains were sequenced, and detectable features were limited by the absence of alpha or paired-chain data. According to the authors, the approach could potentially be generalized to other disease states and immunological phenotypes. Presence/absence analyses assumed roughly uniform sequencing depth across donors, an assumption that may not hold. Most TCR sequences were seen in very few donors, while some public TCRs were found in many individuals. In a later analysis, HLA-associated TCR beta chains showed more clonal expansion and lower generation probabilities than non-associated chains that were equally common.

The CDR3 sequence holds 16 residues, the cysteine and phenylalanine included. Only the CDR3 part of the read is kept: 48 bases, read in frame from the first base. The germline V gene encodes CDR1 LNHNV and CDR2 YYDKDF (reference sequence). Trimmed from V: 1 base; trimmed from J: 0 bases; junction bases lacking a gene match: 5. The V and J segments used are TRBV15 and TRBJ2-7, with 8 middle bases fitting TRBD1. The material sequenced was PBMCs. The TCR sequence derives from a woman in her 40s in good health and CMV-seronegative. The CDR3 protein is CATSRGDRRSSYEQYF. The sequenced DNA: TGTGCCACCAGCAGAGGGGACAGGAGGAGCTCCTACGAGCAGTACTTC.